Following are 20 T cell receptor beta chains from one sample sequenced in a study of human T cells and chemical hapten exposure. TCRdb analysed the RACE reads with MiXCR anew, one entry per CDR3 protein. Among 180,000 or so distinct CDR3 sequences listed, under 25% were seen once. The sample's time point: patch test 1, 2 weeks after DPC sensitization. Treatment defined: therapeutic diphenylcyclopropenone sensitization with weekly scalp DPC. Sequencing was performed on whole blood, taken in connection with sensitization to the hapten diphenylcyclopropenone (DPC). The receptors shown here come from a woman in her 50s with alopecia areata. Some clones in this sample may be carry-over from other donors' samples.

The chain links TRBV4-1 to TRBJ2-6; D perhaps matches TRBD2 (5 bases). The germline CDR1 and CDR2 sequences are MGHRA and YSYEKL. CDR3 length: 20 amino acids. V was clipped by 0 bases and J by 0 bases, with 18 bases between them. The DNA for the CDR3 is TGCGCCAGCAGCCAAGACTTGGTAGCTAGCCCTCTCTCTGGGGCCAACGTCCTGACTTTC. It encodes CASSQDLVASPLSGANVLTF.

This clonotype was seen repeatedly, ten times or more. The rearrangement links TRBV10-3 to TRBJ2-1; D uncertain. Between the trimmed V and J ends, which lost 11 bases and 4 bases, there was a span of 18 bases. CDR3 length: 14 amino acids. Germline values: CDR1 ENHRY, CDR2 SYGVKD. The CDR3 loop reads CAAQYSAIYNEQFF. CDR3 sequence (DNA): TGTGCCGCCCAATACAGTGCCATATACAATGAGCAGTTCTTC.

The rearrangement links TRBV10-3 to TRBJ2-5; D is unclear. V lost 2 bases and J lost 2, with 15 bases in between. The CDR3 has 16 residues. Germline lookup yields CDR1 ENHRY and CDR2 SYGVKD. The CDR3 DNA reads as TGTGCCATCAGTGAGACTCTATGGACGGAACAAGAGACCCAGTACTTC. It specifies CAISETLWTEQETQYF.

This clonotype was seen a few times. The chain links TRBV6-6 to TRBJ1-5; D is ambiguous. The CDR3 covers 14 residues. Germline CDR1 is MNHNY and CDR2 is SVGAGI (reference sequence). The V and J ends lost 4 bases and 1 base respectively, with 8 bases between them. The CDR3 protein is CASSSDLSNQPQHF. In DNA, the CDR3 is TGTGCCAGCAGTTCGGACCTCAGCAATCAGCCCCAGCATTTT.

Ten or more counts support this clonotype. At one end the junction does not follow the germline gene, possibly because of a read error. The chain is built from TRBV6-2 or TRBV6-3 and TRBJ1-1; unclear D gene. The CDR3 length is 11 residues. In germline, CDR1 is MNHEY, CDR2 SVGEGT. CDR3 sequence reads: CASSFGRHRRF. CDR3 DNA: TGTGCCAGCAGTTTCGGACGGCACCGCAGGTTT.

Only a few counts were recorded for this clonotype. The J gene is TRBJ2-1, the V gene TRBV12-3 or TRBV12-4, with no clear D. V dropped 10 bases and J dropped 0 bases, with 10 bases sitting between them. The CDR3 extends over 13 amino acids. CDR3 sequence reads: CATSPSSYNEQFF. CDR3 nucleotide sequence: TGTGCCACCAGCCCTAGCTCCTACAATGAGCAGTTCTTC.

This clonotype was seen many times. Written as DNA, the CDR3 is TGTGCCAGCAGCTTAGGCGGGAGGGCCGGCAATGAGCAGTTCTTC. Protein: CASSLGGRAGNEQFF. The J gene is TRBJ2-1, the V gene TRBV7-2, with 9 positions matching TRBD2. V dropped 1 base and J dropped 6; count of bases not matched to a gene: 4. From germline, CDR1 is SGHTA and CDR2 FQGNSA. The CDR3 sequence is 15 residues long.

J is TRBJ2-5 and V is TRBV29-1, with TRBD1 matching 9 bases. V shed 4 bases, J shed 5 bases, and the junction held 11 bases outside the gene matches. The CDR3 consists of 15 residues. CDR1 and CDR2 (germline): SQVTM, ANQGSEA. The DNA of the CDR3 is TGCAGCGTTGTTTGGTGGGACAGGGAGGCGGAGACCCAGTACTTC. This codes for CSVVWWDREAETQYF.

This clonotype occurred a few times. CDR3 coding DNA: TGTGCCAGCAGTTTAAGTCAGGTATACGAGCAGTACTTC. This translates into CASSLSQVYEQYF. The chain carries TRBV28 and TRBJ2-7; D is ambiguous. The V and J ends lost 2 bases and 4 bases respectively, with 9 bases between them. The CDR3 is 13 amino acids. Germline CDR1 is MDHEN and CDR2 is SYDVKM.

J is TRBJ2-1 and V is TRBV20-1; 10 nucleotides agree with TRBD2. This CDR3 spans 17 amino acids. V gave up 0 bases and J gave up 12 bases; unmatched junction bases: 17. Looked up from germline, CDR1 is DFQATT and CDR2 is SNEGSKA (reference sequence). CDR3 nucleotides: TGCAGTGCTAGAGATGGGTTGTTGTCGAGCGGGAGGGTTAGGCAGTTCTTC. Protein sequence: CSARDGLLSSGRVRQFF.

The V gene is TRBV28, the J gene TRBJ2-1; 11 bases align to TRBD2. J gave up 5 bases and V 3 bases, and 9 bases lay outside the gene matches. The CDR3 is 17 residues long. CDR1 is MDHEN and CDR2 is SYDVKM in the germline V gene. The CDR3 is CASSFGSGRANDNEQFF. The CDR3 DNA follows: TGTGCCAGCAGTTTCGGTAGCGGGAGGGCTAATGACAATGAGCAGTTCTTC.

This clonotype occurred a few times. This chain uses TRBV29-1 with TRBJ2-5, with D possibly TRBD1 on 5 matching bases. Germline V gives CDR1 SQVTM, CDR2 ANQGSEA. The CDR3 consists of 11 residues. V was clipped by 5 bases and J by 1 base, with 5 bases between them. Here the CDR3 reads CSVQGQETQYF. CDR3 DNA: TGCAGCGTTCAGGGCCAAGAGACCCAGTACTTC.

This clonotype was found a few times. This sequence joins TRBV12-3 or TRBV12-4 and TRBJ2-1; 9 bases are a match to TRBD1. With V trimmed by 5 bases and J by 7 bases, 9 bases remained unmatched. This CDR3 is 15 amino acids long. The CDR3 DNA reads TGTGCCAGCAGTCCCAACAGGGGGCAGGTAAATGAGCAGTTCTTC. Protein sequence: CASSPNRGQVNEQFF.

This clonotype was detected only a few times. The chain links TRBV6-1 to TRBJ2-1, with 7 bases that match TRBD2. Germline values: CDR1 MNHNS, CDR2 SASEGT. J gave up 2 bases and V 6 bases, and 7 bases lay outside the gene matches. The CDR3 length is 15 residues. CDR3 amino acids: CASRRTSLTYNEQFF. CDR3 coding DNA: TGTGCCAGCAGAAGGACTAGTTTGACCTACAATGAGCAGTTCTTC.

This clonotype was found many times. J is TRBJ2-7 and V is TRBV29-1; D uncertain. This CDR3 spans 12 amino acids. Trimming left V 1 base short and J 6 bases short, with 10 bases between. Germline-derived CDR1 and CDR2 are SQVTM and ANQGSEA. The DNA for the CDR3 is TGCAGCGTTGAAGGTGTAGGCGGCGAGCAGTACTTC. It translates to CSVEGVGGEQYF.

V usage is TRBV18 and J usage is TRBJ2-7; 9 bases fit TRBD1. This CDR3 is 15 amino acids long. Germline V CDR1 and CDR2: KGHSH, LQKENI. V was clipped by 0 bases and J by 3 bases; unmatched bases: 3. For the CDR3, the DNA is TGTGCCAGCTCACCACCCGAGACAGGGGGCTACGAGCAGTACTTC. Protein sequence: CASSPPETGGYEQYF.

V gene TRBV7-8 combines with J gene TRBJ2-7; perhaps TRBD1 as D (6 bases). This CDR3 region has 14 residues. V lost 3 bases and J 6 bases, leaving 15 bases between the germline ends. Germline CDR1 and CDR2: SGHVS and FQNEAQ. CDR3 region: CASSLPGVPLEQYF. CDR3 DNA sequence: TGTGCCAGCAGCTTGCCAGGGGTGCCCCTCGAGCAGTACTTC.

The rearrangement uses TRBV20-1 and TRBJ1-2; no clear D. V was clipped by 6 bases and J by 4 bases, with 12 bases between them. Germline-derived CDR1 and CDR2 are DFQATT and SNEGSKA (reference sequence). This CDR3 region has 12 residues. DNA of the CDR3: TGCAGTGCACCGACAACCAGCTATGGCTACACCTTC. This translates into CSAPTTSYGYTF.

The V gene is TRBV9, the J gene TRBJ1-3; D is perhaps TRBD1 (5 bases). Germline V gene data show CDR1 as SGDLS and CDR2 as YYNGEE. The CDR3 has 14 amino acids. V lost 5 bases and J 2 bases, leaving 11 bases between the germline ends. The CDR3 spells CASSAQGAGNTIYF. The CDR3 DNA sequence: TGTGCCAGCAGTGCCCAAGGGGCTGGAAACACCATATATTTT.

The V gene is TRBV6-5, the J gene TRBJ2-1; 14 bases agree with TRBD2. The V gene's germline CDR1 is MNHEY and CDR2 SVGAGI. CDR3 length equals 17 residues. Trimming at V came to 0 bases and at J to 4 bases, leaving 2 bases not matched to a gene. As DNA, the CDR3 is TGTGCCAGCAGTTACTCAAGACTAGCGGGAGGGTACAATGAGCAGTTCTTC. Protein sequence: CASSYSRLAGGYNEQFF.